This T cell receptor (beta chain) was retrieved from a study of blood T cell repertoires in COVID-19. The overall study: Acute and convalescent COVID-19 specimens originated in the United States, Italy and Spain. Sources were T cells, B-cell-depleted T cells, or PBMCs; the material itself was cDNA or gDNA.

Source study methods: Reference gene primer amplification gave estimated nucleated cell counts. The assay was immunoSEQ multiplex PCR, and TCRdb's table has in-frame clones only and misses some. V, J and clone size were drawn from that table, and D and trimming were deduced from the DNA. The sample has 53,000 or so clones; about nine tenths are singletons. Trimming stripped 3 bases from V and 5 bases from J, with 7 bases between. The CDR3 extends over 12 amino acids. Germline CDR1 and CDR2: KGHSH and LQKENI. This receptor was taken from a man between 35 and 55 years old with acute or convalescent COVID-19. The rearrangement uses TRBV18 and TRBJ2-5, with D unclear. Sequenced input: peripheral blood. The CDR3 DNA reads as TGTGCCAGCTCACCCTCCGGGGAGACCCAGTACTTC. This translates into CASSPSGETQYF. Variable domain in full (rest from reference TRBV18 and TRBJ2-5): NAGVMQNPRHLVRRRGQEARLRCSPMKGHSHVYWYRQLPEEGLKFMVYLQKENIIDESGMPKERFSAEFPKEGPSILRIQQVVRGDSAAYFCASSPSGETQYFGPGTRLLVL.